This T cell receptor beta chain was found in a study of cytomegalovirus exposure and HLA in healthy donors. Points from the study as a whole: Around 18,000 TCR beta sequences were associated with HLA alleles at 0.05 false discovery rate in a later analysis.

Both 60 Vbeta primers and 13 Jbeta primers went into the PCR. Measured with immunoSEQ multiplex PCR; TCRdb has only the in-frame clones, and not every one. The sample includes under 200,000 clones, approximately 86% of them seen just once. With respect to this clone: Antigen unknown.

The CDR3 consists of 13 residues. The V and J ends lost 4 bases and 7 bases, in that order; junction bases with no gene match: 5. CDR1 and CDR2 (germline): MNHEY, SMNVEV (reference sequence). The V and J genes are TRBV27 and TRBJ2-5, with TRBD1 matching 8 bases. The sample consisted of PBMCs. This receptor was taken from a woman aged 25 to 39 in good health and CMV-seronegative. The CDR3 DNA reads as TGTGCCAGCAGTTCGGACAGGGTGGGGACCCAGTACTTC. Translating it yields CASSSDRVGTQYF.